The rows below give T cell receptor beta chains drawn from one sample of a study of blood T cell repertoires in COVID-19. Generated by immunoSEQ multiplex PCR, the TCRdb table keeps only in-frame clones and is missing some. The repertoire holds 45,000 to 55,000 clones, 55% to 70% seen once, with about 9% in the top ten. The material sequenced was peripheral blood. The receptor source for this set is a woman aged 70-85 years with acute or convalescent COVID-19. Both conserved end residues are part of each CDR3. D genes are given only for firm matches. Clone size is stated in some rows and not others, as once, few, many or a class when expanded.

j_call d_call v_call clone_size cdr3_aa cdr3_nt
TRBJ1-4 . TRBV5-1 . CASSYLSGGANEKLFF TGCGCCAGCAGCTACCTATCCGGGGGGGCTAATGAAAAACTGTTTTTT
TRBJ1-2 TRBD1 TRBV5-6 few CASSYTGTGLGGYTF TGTGCCAGCAGCTATACCGGGACAGGGTTAGGGGGCTACACCTTC
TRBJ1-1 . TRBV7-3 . CASSLGTSLTEAFF TGTGCCAGCAGCCTAGGGACATCTCTCACTGAAGCTTTCTTT
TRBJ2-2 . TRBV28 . CASTQNTGELFF TGTGCCAGCACCCAGAACACCGGGGAGCTGTTTTTT
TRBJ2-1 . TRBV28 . CASSLPAGNYNEQFF TGTGCCAGCAGTCTCCCGGCGGGGAACTACAATGAGCAGTTCTTC
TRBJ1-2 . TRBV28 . CASNQGVDGYTF TGTGCCAGCAATCAGGGCGTGGATGGCTACACCTTC
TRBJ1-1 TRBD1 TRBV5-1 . CASSLGRTGSTEAFF TGCGCCAGCAGCTTGGGCAGGACAGGGAGCACTGAAGCTTTCTTT
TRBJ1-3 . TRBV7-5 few CVRSLASPGLRNTIYF TGTGTCAGAAGCTTAGCTTCACCAGGGCTTCGGAACACCATATATTTT
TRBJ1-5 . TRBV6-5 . CASRDTHNQPQHF TGTGCCAGCCGGGACACCCACAATCAGCCCCAGCATTTT
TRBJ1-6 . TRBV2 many CASSVQANSPLHF TGTGCCAGCAGTGTACAGGCAAATTCACCCCTCCACTTT
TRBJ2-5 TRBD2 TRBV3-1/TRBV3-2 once CASSQENLAGGNFKTQYF TGTGCCAGCAGCCAAGAAAATCTAGCGGGGGGGAACTTTAAGACCCAGTACTTC